This T cell receptor (beta chain) was recorded in a study of T cell responses to AZD1222 COVID-19 vaccine. General observations from the study: Across the whole spike, CD4 TCRs peaked at regions 160-218 and 743-854.

The ends lost 5 bases at V and 5 bases at J; junction bases unmatched: 5. Germline values: CDR1 SGHTA, CDR2 FQGNSA. The CDR3 has 13 amino acids. TCRdb's copy holds only in-frame clones and misses some; the assay was immunoSEQ multiplex PCR. Of 100,000 to 150,000 clones in the sample, less than 95% were seen once. On this clone itself: What it recognizes is unknown.

Source: peripheral blood, taken on day 0 of MenACWY control vaccination. The rearrangement joins TRBV7-2 to TRBJ1-1; 7 nucleotides agree with TRBD1. This receptor was identified in an adult in good health. CDR3 DNA sequence: TGTGCCAGCAGCCTAGAACAGGGGACTGAAGCTTTCTTT. Translating gives CASSLEQGTEAFF.